This T cell receptor (beta chain) was captured in a study of T cell responses to AZD1222 COVID-19 vaccine. On this clone: Its antigen is not identified.

Some clones are missing from TCRdb's copy, which holds only in-frame ones; the method was immunoSEQ multiplex PCR. Found here are about 140,000 clones, about 92% of them singletons; the top ten hold approximately 5%. Overall study findings and caveats: Baseline seropositivity characterized only a handful of AZD1222 recipients. Targets within unmutated variant regions were reportedly found for nearly half of spike-specific TCRs. Spike-specific TCR breadth rose after two AZD1222 doses, and depth rose as well. The span of vaccine-associated CD4 TCRs extended across spike, with dominance at 160-218 and 743-854.

CDR3 length: 13 residues. CDR1 is SGHTA and CDR2 is FQGNSA in the germline V gene. V was clipped by 2 bases and J by 5 bases, with 6 bases between them. The sample in question was peripheral blood, obtained on day 0 of AZD1222 vaccination. This sequence was found in an adult in good health. The chain uses TRBV7-2 and TRBJ1-4, with TRBD1 as a possible D gene (5 bases). CDR3 sequence (DNA): TGTGCCAGCAGCTTACGGGGGAATGAAAAACTGTTTTTT. It codes for CASSLRGNEKLFF.